Listed below are T cell receptor beta chains from one sample, sequenced in a study of glioma-infiltrating T cells. TCRdb re-called the multiplex PCR reads through MiXCR, storing one row per CDR3 protein. Of 150,000 to 200,000 distinct CDR3 sequences in the sample, around 40% are singletons; the top ten hold roughly 5.2%. The sequenced material came from glioma tissue, nonneoplastic brain tissue, or PBMCs (not recorded which). The receptors were sampled from a human donor with low-grade glioma or glioblastoma, undergoing nonglioma brain surgery, or in good health (not recorded which). CDR3s include the opening cysteine and the closing phenylalanine or tryptophan. The order of the fields is J gene, clone size, V gene, D gene, CDR3 DNA, CDR3 protein. The D gene is left open where the match is weak. Expanded clones are given a class, and other clones once, few, many or no size at all.

J gene: TRBJ2-5; clone size: many; V gene: TRBV7-9; D gene: NA; CDR3 DNA: TGTGCCAGCAGCTTGGGAGGTGGAGAGACCCAGTACTTC; CDR3 protein: CASSLGGGETQYF
J gene: TRBJ2-7; clone size: NA; V gene: TRBV20-1; D gene: TRBD2; CDR3 DNA: TGCAGTGCTACTAGCGGGAAGGGATACGAGAAGTACTTC; CDR3 protein: CSATSGKGYEKYF
J gene: TRBJ2-1; clone size: few; V gene: TRBV2; D gene: NA; CDR3 DNA: TGTGCCAGCAGTTCGGCCTCGACACTGCGGAATGAGCAGTTCTTC; CDR3 protein: CASSSASTLRNEQFF
J gene: TRBJ2-3; clone size: NA; V gene: TRBV12-3/TRBV12-4; D gene: NA; CDR3 DNA: TGTGCCAACAGTTCTTACTCCGGGACAAGTAACACAGATACGCAGTATTTT; CDR3 protein: CANSSYSGTSNTDTQYF
J gene: TRBJ1-2; clone size: few; V gene: TRBV29-1; D gene: NA; CDR3 DNA: TGCAGCGTTGAAAGCCCCCCCGCCCGTTATGGCTACACCTTC; CDR3 protein: CSVESPPARYGYTF
J gene: TRBJ2-3; clone size: NA; V gene: TRBV5-4; D gene: TRBD2; CDR3 DNA: TGTGCCAGCAGCATTAGCGGGAGGGGTTACACAGATACGCAGTATTTT; CDR3 protein: CASSISGRGYTDTQYF
J gene: TRBJ2-2; clone size: NA; V gene: TRBV10-3; D gene: NA; CDR3 DNA: TGTGCCACCGGTATCACCGGGGAGCTGTTTTTT; CDR3 protein: CATGITGELFF
J gene: TRBJ2-1; clone size: NA; V gene: TRBV5-1; D gene: TRBD2; CDR3 DNA: TGCGCCAGCAGCGGCGGACTAGCGGGAGGTAGTGAGCAGTTCTTC; CDR3 protein: CASSGGLAGGSEQFF
J gene: TRBJ1-4; clone size: few; V gene: TRBV12-3/TRBV12-4; D gene: NA; CDR3 DNA: TGTGCCAGCAGTCCCCGGACAGTGTCTAATGAAAAACTGTTTTTT; CDR3 protein: CASSPRTVSNEKLFF
J gene: TRBJ2-7; clone size: few; V gene: TRBV11-1; D gene: TRBD2; CDR3 DNA: TGTGCCAGCAGCCACCCCGGGACTAGCGGGACCTACGAGCAGTACTTC; CDR3 protein: CASSHPGTSGTYEQYF
J gene: TRBJ1-3; clone size: many; V gene: TRBV29-1; D gene: NA; CDR3 DNA: TGCAGCGGGCGATTGGCCTCTGGAAACACCATATATTTT; CDR3 protein: CSGRLASGNTIYF
J gene: TRBJ2-7; clone size: many; V gene: TRBV20-1; D gene: NA; CDR3 DNA: TGCAGTGCTAGAGCCCAGTACGGGCATCCCTACGAGCAGTACTTC; CDR3 protein: CSARAQYGHPYEQYF
J gene: TRBJ2-7; clone size: few; V gene: TRBV10-3; D gene: TRBD2; CDR3 DNA: TGTGCCACAAAAGGAAGAGTTCCTTTAGCGGGAGCGGACGAGCAGTACTTC; CDR3 protein: CATKGRVPLAGADEQYF
J gene: TRBJ1-1; clone size: few; V gene: TRBV29-1; D gene: NA; CDR3 DNA: TGCAGCGTTATCGACAGTTGGTACACTGAAGCTTTCTTT; CDR3 protein: CSVIDSWYTEAFF
J gene: TRBJ2-7; clone size: NA; V gene: TRBV29-1; D gene: TRBD2; CDR3 DNA: TGCAGCGTCGAAGGGACTAGCGGGACCTCCGAGCAGTACTTC; CDR3 protein: CSVEGTSGTSEQYF
J gene: TRBJ2-7; clone size: NA; V gene: TRBV13; D gene: NA; CDR3 DNA: TGTGCCAGCAGCTTGAAAGACTACGAGCAGTACTTC; CDR3 protein: CASSLKDYEQYF
J gene: TRBJ2-3; clone size: few; V gene: TRBV5-1; D gene: NA; CDR3 DNA: TGCGCCAGCAGCCCGGGACTGTCTAGCACAGATACGCAGTATTTT; CDR3 protein: CASSPGLSSTDTQYF
J gene: TRBJ2-2; clone size: NA; V gene: TRBV7-9; D gene: NA; CDR3 DNA: TGTGCCAGCAGCGAAAGGAATCCCCCCGGGGAGCTGTTTTTT; CDR3 protein: CASSERNPPGELFF
J gene: TRBJ1-5; clone size: many; V gene: TRBV28; D gene: NA; CDR3 DNA: TGTGCCAGCAGTTTTGGGTCTGTCCAGCCCCAGCATTTT; CDR3 protein: CASSFGSVQPQHF
J gene: TRBJ1-1; clone size: NA; V gene: TRBV12-3/TRBV12-4; D gene: NA; CDR3 DNA: TGTGCCAGCAGTTTTCAGGGAGGGACTGAAGCTTTCTTT; CDR3 protein: CASSFQGGTEAFF
J gene: TRBJ2-5; clone size: NA; V gene: TRBV30; D gene: NA; CDR3 DNA: TGTGCCTCGAGTGGGGGGACAGAAGAGACCAAGTACTTC; CDR3 protein: CASSGGTEETKYF
J gene: TRBJ2-3; clone size: NA; V gene: TRBV11-1; D gene: NA; CDR3 DNA: TGTGCCAGCACAATGGACCCGACTAGCACAGATACGCAGTATTTT; CDR3 protein: CASTMDPTSTDTQYF
J gene: TRBJ2-7; clone size: once; V gene: TRBV28; D gene: TRBD2; CDR3 DNA: TGTGCCAGCAGCTTAGAGACTAGCGGGAACGAGCAGTACTTC; CDR3 protein: CASSLETSGNEQYF
J gene: TRBJ2-1; clone size: NA; V gene: TRBV12-3/TRBV12-4; D gene: NA; CDR3 DNA: TGTGCCAGCAGTTCCCACGGGGCGGGATCAAGGTACAATGAGCAGTTCTTC; CDR3 protein: CASSSHGAGSRYNEQFF
J gene: TRBJ2-7; clone size: many; V gene: TRBV20-1; D gene: TRBD2; CDR3 DNA: TGCAGTGCCAGAACAGGGAAAAGACTAGCGGGTTCAGCCTACGAGCAGTACTTC; CDR3 protein: CSARTGKRLAGSAYEQYF
J gene: TRBJ2-7; clone size: NA; V gene: TRBV5-1; D gene: TRBD2; CDR3 DNA: TGCGCCAGCAGCTTCGGGACTAGCAGGACCTACGAGCAGTACTTC; CDR3 protein: CASSFGTSRTYEQYF
J gene: TRBJ2-7; clone size: once; V gene: TRBV7-9; D gene: TRBD2; CDR3 DNA: TGTGCCAGCAGCCAACCGGGACTAGCGGGCGACCAGTACTTC; CDR3 protein: CASSQPGLAGDQYF
J gene: TRBJ1-1; clone size: many; V gene: TRBV14; D gene: NA; CDR3 DNA: TGTGCCAGCAGCCACAGGACACTTAACTCTGAAGCTTTCTTT; CDR3 protein: CASSHRTLNSEAFF
J gene: TRBJ2-7; clone size: many; V gene: TRBV7-2; D gene: TRBD2; CDR3 DNA: TGTGCCAGCAGCTATAGCGGGAGAATCTACGAGCAGTACTTC; CDR3 protein: CASSYSGRIYEQYF
J gene: TRBJ2-5; clone size: few; V gene: TRBV12-5; D gene: TRBD2; CDR3 DNA: TGTGCTAGTGGTCCGGAGGGACTAGCTGGAGAGACCCAGTACTTC; CDR3 protein: CASGPEGLAGETQYF
J gene: TRBJ2-1; clone size: NA; V gene: TRBV4-1; D gene: TRBD2; CDR3 DNA: TGCGCCAGCAGCCAAGGGGGGCTAGCGGGAGGACGCTCCTACAATGAGCAGTTCTTC; CDR3 protein: CASSQGGLAGGRSYNEQFF
J gene: TRBJ2-3; clone size: many; V gene: TRBV20-1; D gene: NA; CDR3 DNA: TGCAGTGCTAGAGAAGGTTACACAGATACGCAGTATTTT; CDR3 protein: CSAREGYTDTQYF
J gene: TRBJ1-1; clone size: NA; V gene: TRBV5-1; D gene: NA; CDR3 DNA: TGCGCCAGCAGAGAGGGGTCCGCGACTGAAGCTTTCTTT; CDR3 protein: CASREGSATEAFF
J gene: TRBJ1-2; clone size: NA; V gene: TRBV7-2; D gene: TRBD1; CDR3 DNA: TGTGCCAGCAGCTTGCAGGACAGGTCGGCTAACTATGGCTACACCTTC; CDR3 protein: CASSLQDRSANYGYTF
J gene: TRBJ1-5; clone size: many; V gene: TRBV10-2; D gene: NA; CDR3 DNA: TGCGCCAGCAAAGGCTCCATCAATCAGCCCCAGCATTTT; CDR3 protein: CASKGSINQPQHF
J gene: TRBJ1-2; clone size: NA; V gene: TRBV3-1; D gene: NA; CDR3 DNA: TGTGCCAGCAGCCAAGCACCGGCATACTATGGCTACGCCTTC; CDR3 protein: CASSQAPAYYGYAF
J gene: TRBJ2-2; clone size: NA; V gene: TRBV6-2/TRBV6-3; D gene: NA; CDR3 DNA: TGTGCCAGCACTCGGAGGTCGAACACCGGGGAGCTGTTTTTT; CDR3 protein: CASTRRSNTGELFF
J gene: TRBJ2-1; clone size: many; V gene: TRBV20-1; D gene: TRBD2; CDR3 DNA: TGCAGTGCTAGGAGAACTAGCGTCTATGAGCAGTTCTTC; CDR3 protein: CSARRTSVYEQFF
J gene: TRBJ2-6; clone size: NA; V gene: TRBV4-1; D gene: NA; CDR3 DNA: TGCGCCAGCGCCACCCTCTCGGTACGGGGCCCAGGGAACTCTGGGGCCAACGTCCTGACTTTC; CDR3 protein: CASATLSVRGPGNSGANVLTF
J gene: TRBJ2-3; clone size: few; V gene: TRBV10-3; D gene: NA; CDR3 DNA: TGTGCCATCAGTGGGGCCAGTGGGGGGACTAGCACAGATACGCAGTATTTT; CDR3 protein: CAISGASGGTSTDTQYF
J gene: TRBJ2-5; clone size: many; V gene: TRBV6-1; D gene: NA; CDR3 DNA: TGTGCCAGCAGTGAAGGAGGTGGGGCAGGGGGGAAGACCCAGTACTTC; CDR3 protein: CASSEGGGAGGKTQYF
J gene: TRBJ2-7; clone size: NA; V gene: TRBV20-1; D gene: TRBD1; CDR3 DNA: TGCCGTCCCAACCAGGGGGCAAAAACCTACGAGCAGTACTTC; CDR3 protein: CRPNQGAKTYEQYF
J gene: TRBJ2-2; clone size: NA; V gene: TRBV7-2; D gene: NA; CDR3 DNA: TGTGCCAGGAGCAGAACGTCTTCATATAACACCGGGGAGCTGTTTTTT; CDR3 protein: CARSRTSSYNTGELFF
J gene: TRBJ2-1; clone size: NA; V gene: TRBV29-1; D gene: NA; CDR3 DNA: TGCAGCGTTGAAGGAGGGAGCTCCTACAATGAGCAGTTCTTC; CDR3 protein: CSVEGGSSYNEQFF
J gene: TRBJ2-5; clone size: NA; V gene: TRBV2; D gene: NA; CDR3 DNA: TGTGCCAGCAGTTGGGGGACCCAGTACTTC; CDR3 protein: CASSWGTQYF